This is a list of T cell receptor beta chains from one sample in a study of low-dose radiotherapy and immunotherapy resistance in tumors. TCRdb reprocessed the reads via MiXCR and lists one record per CDR3 protein. The data hold 55,000 to 80,000 distinct CDR3 sequences, with more than 25% observed a single time. Material: PBMCs, obtained before treatment. The source is a male donor with rectosigmoid adenocarcinoma. Each CDR3 is given with its conserved first and last residue. Fields, in order: J gene, clone size, V gene, D gene, CDR3 length, CDR3 DNA, CDR3 protein. A D gene is named only where the DNA matches it firmly. A clone size is listed for some rows: how often the clone was seen (once, few, many), or a class if it is expanded.

>TRBJ2-5|many|TRBV7-9|.|13
TGTGCCAGCAGCTCTATTTTAGGGGAGACCCAGTACTTC
CASSSILGETQYF
>TRBJ2-7|.|TRBV28|.|13
TGTGCCAGCAGTTCCCACGGCCCCTACGAGCAGTACTTC
CASSSHGPYEQYF
>TRBJ1-2|many|TRBV6-5|TRBD1|13
TGTGCCAGCTCGCGACAGGGCCCTTATGGCTACACCTTC
CASSRQGPYGYTF
>TRBJ2-3|many|TRBV14|.|14
TGTGCCAGCACTACGGGACTCATGGGGGATACGCAGTATTTT
CASTTGLMGDTQYF
>TRBJ2-7|.|TRBV2|.|14
TGTGCCAGCAGTGGCCCCTCCTACTCCTACGAGCAGTACTTC
CASSGPSYSYEQYF
>TRBJ2-1|many|TRBV14|TRBD1|16
TGTGCCAGCAGCCCAACCACAGGGGGTAACTACAATGAGCAGTTCTTC
CASSPTTGGNYNEQFF
>TRBJ2-7|many|TRBV6-2/TRBV6-3|TRBD1|17
TGTGCCAGCAGTTATCCACCTTTTCCGGGACAGCGCTACGAGCAGTACTTC
CASSYPPFPGQRYEQYF
>TRBJ2-7|few|TRBV6-5|TRBD2|15
TGTGCCAGCAGTGATGGGGGGACTAGTAGGTACGAGCAGTACTTC
CASSDGGTSRYEQYF
>TRBJ1-2|.|TRBV19|.|13
TGTGCCAGTAGTAGTCGCGGACGCTATGGCTACACCTTC
CASSSRGRYGYTF
>TRBJ2-2|many|TRBV5-1|TRBD2|14
TGCGCCAGCGCGACGGGACTAGCGGCCGGGGAGCTGTTTTTT
CASATGLAAGELFF
>TRBJ1-1|.|TRBV5-6|.|12
TGTGCCAGCAGCTTGTGGAACACTGAAGCTTTCTTT
CASSLWNTEAFF
>TRBJ1-5|many|TRBV7-9|.|13
TGTGCCAGCAGCTTAGCAGGACAGCAGCCCCAGCATTTT
CASSLAGQQPQHF
>TRBJ1-2|many|TRBV28|.|17
TGTGCCAGCAGTTTAATAGGGGACGGCGGATCTAACTATGGCTACACCTTC
CASSLIGDGGSNYGYTF
>TRBJ1-6|many|TRBV28|.|13
TGTGCCACCATGGGGCAGGGGAATTCACCCCTCCACTTT
CATMGQGNSPLHF
>TRBJ1-2|many|TRBV4-3|.|14
TGCGCCAGCAGCCAAGATAGTGGTGGGGGATACTACACCTTC
CASSQDSGGGYYTF
>TRBJ2-3|.|TRBV6-1|TRBD1|15
TGTGCCAGCATCGAACGGGACAGGGGTTCAGATACGCAGTATTTT
CASIERDRGSDTQYF
>TRBJ2-5|many|TRBV12-3/TRBV12-4|.|14
TGTGCCAGCAGCCCCGGTCCCTCCCAAGAGACCCAGTACTTC
CASSPGPSQETQYF
>TRBJ1-3|.|TRBV28|.|16
TGTGCCAGCAGTTTGACATTAGGGGGGGCTGGAAACACCATATATTTT
CASSLTLGGAGNTIYF
>TRBJ2-3|many|TRBV7-2|.|15
TGTGCCAGCAGCTTAGGGGCAGGGGGGACAGATACGCAGTATTTT
CASSLGAGGTDTQYF
>TRBJ1-5|many|TRBV25-1|.|12
TGTGCCAGCAGCCCCGCTAATCAGCCCCAGCATTTT
CASSPANQPQHF
>TRBJ2-1|.|TRBV2|.|13
TGTGCCAGCAACGAAGAACTCTACAATGAGCAGTTCTTC
CASNEELYNEQFF
>TRBJ2-7|.|TRBV12-3/TRBV12-4|.|15
TGTGCCAGCAGTTTATGGCAGGGAGGCTCCTACGAGCAGTACTTC
CASSLWQGGSYEQYF
>TRBJ2-5|many|TRBV6-2/TRBV6-3|.|15
TGTGCCAGCAGTTACACCGGGGCGGACCAAGAGACCCAGTACTTC
CASSYTGADQETQYF
>TRBJ2-1|many|TRBV4-2|.|11
TGTGCCAGCAGCCTAGGGGGAAGTATTCTCTTC
CASSLGGSILF
>TRBJ2-7|many|TRBV19|.|12
TGTGCCAGTAGTATTCAAGGATACGAGCAGTACTTC
CASSIQGYEQYF